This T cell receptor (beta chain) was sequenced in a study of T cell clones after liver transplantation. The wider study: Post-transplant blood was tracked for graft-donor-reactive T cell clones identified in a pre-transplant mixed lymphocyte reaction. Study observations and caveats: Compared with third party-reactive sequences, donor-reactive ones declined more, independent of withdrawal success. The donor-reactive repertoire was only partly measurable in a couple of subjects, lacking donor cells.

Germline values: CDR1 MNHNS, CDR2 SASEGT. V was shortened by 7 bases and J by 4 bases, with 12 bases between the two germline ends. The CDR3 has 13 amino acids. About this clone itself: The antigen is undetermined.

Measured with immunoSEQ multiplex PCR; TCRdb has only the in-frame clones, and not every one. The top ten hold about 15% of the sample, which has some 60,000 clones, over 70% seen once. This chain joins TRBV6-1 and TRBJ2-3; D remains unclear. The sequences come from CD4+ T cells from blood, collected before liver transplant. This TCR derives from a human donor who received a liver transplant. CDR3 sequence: CASTPSAADTQYF. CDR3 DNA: TGTGCCAGCACTCCGAGCGCGGCAGATACGCAGTATTTT.